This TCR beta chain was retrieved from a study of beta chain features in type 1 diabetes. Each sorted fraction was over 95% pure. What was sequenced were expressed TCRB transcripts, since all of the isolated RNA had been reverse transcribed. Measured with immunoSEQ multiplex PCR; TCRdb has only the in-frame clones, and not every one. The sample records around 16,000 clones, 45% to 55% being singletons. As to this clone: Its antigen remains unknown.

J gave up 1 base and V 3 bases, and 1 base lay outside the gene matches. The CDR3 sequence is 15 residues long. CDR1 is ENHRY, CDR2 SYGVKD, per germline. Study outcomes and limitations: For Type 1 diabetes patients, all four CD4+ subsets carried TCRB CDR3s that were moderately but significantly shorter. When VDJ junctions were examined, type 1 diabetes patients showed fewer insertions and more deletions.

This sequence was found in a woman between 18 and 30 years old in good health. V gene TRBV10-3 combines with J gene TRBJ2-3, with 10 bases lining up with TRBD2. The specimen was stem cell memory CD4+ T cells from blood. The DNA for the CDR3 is TGTGCCATCAGTGAAGGGACTAGCGGCACAGATACGCAGTATTTT. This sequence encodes CAISEGTSGTDTQYF.